The T cell receptor (beta chain) under discussion was sequenced for a study of shared clonotypes between healthy human individuals. Regarding the study as a whole: In contrast to clonotypes shared by all four donors, non-shared clonotypes had lower generation probabilities.

About this clone: The antigen remains undetermined.

The data were produced by immunoSEQ multiplex PCR, yet TCRdb's version contains in-frame clones alone and is incomplete. The data show 2 million to 3 million clones, approximately 93% seen once. The CDR3 is 14 amino acids. V was shortened by 3 bases and J by 5 bases, with 14 bases between the two germline ends. The V gene's germline CDR1 is LNHDA and CDR2 SQIVND (reference sequence). The clonotype originates from a man aged 18 to 35 in good health. Some clones in this sample may be carry-over from other donors' samples. The material sequenced was naive CD4+ T cells from PBMCs. Subset defined: CD45RA+ positively selected. This chain connects TRBV19 to TRBJ2-7, with D perhaps TRBD1 (6 bases). CDR3 coding DNA: TGTGCCAGTAGTATCCCCCAGGGGTTGGACGAGCAGTACTTC. It yields the protein CASSIPQGLDEQYF.